The 25 T cell receptor beta chains listed next were all sequenced from one sample in a study of blood T cells in healthy people across ages. The authors ran a second PCR of 7 to 11 cycles using a sample-barcoded 5' primer and a J-beta primer mix. TCRdb fed the 5' RACE reads into MiXCR, producing one record per CDR3 protein. The data contain about a million distinct CDR3 sequences, just over 50% of them singletons. Material: blood. These receptors were taken from a woman aged 60-75 years in good health.

This clonotype was seen a few times. V gene TRBV10-3 combines with J gene TRBJ1-5, with D tentatively TRBD1 (6 bases). The length of the CDR3 is 13 residues. V was trimmed by 11 bases and J by 3 bases, leaving 14 bases between them. The germline V gene encodes CDR1 ENHRY and CDR2 SYGVKD. The CDR3: CAAADSLNQPQHF. For the CDR3, the DNA is TGTGCCGCCGCGGACAGTCTCAATCAGCCCCAGCATTTT.

The CDR3 spells CASSRRAISGANVLTF. CDR3 sequence (DNA): TGTGCCAGCAGTCGACGGGCGATCTCTGGGGCCAACGTCCTGACTTTC. This chain connects TRBV6-5 to TRBJ2-6; D unclear. V was shortened by 5 bases and J by 0 bases, with 11 bases between the two germline ends. The CDR3 has 16 amino acids. The germline V gene encodes CDR1 MNHEY and CDR2 SVGAGI.

This chain connects TRBV20-1 to TRBJ2-3; perhaps TRBD1 as D (6 bases). The ends were cut back, 3 bases at V and 2 bases at J, with 18 bases in the middle. Germline CDR1 and CDR2: DFQATT and SNEGSKA (reference sequence). The CDR3 is made up of 16 amino acids. The CDR3 DNA follows: TGCAGTGCTAGGCCGCTAAGGGGGAGCTCCACAGATACGCAGTATTTT. Its translation: CSARPLRGSSTDTQYF.

The table lists this clonotype with a few counts. The rearrangement joins TRBV29-1 to TRBJ2-3, with D perhaps TRBD2 (6 bases). This CDR3 is built from 13 residues. V lost 4 bases and J lost 7, with 15 bases in between. Germline CDR1 and CDR2: SQVTM and ANQGSEA. CDR3 residues: CSVVRDFGYTQYF. Here the CDR3 DNA reads TGCAGCGTTGTCAGGGACTTCGGATATACGCAGTATTTT.

This clonotype has a handful of counts. V usage is TRBV7-2 and J usage is TRBJ2-5, with 7 bases matching TRBD1. The CDR3 length is 15 residues. Germline V gene data show CDR1 as SGHTA and CDR2 as FQGNSA. V shed 4 bases and J 4 bases; nucleotides not matched to a gene: 9. CDR3 DNA: TGTGCCAGCAGCTCGGACAGGCTCTACGCAGAGACCCAGTACTTC. It encodes CASSSDRLYAETQYF.

The chain couples TRBV20-1 to TRBJ2-1; 9 bases align to TRBD2. The CDR3 spans 15 residues. With 0 bases clipped from V and 5 bases from J, the junction kept 5 bases outside the gene matches. Looked up from germline, CDR1 is DFQATT and CDR2 is SNEGSKA (reference sequence). This CDR3 is CSARDASGANNEQFF. The CDR3 DNA reads as TGCAGTGCTAGAGATGCTAGCGGGGCCAACAATGAGCAGTTCTTC.

V usage is TRBV28 and J usage is TRBJ2-1; 9 bases are shared with TRBD2. V was pared by 6 bases and J by 14 bases, with 11 bases of the junction left unmatched. The length of the CDR3 is 13 residues. Germline CDR1 and CDR2: MDHEN and SYDVKM. This CDR3 reads CASSLVPSGIKFF. DNA for the CDR3: TGTGCCAGCAGCCTGGTCCCTAGCGGGATTAAGTTCTTC.

A single count supports this clonotype. A much larger clone is a single base away; this may be a read error. The V call is TRBV4-2, the J call TRBJ1-2; no clear D. The V gene lost 6 bases and the J gene lost 3 bases, with 14 bases spanning the gap. CDR3 length: 14 residues. Looked up from germline, CDR1 is LGHNA and CDR2 is YNFKEQ. CDR3 coding DNA: TGTGCCAGCAGTCAAAGGAGGGAGGACTATGGCTACACCTTC. It codes for CASSQRREDYGYTF.

The chain recombines TRBV20-1 with TRBJ2-1, with 8 bases matching TRBD2. CDR1 is DFQATT, CDR2 SNEGSKA, per germline (reference sequence). This CDR3 region has 15 residues. V was clipped by 2 bases and J by 5 bases; unmatched bases: 8. CDR3 sequence (DNA): TGCAGTGCTAGACGAGGTAGCGGGGTAAACAATGAGCAGTTCTTC. Protein: CSARRGSGVNNEQFF.

This clonotype has just a few counts. V gene TRBV10-1 combines with J gene TRBJ1-1; 8 bases fit TRBD1. Germline V gives CDR1 WNHNN, CDR2 SYGVQD (reference sequence). The CDR3 contains 14 residues. Trimming cost V 4 bases and J 6 bases; bases outside gene matches: 7. The CDR3 here is CASSAGQGSAEAFF. CDR3 nucleotides: TGCGCCAGCAGTGCCGGACAGGGCAGCGCTGAAGCTTTCTTT.

This clonotype was picked up a small number of times. The chain combines TRBV4-2 with TRBJ1-2; D remains ambiguous. CDR3 length equals 18 residues. Germline CDR1 is LGHNA and CDR2 is YNFKEQ. Trimming removed 0 bases from V and 0 bases from J, with 17 bases in between. The CDR3 region has the DNA TGTGCCAGCAGCCAAGATCTGGTCTCCTCAGGTACTAACTATGGCTACACCTTC. It encodes CASSQDLVSSGTNYGYTF.

The chain employs TRBV4-1 and TRBJ2-1; TRBD2 matches 9 bases. Unmatched junction bases numbered 6, after V lost 1 base and J lost 5 bases. The CDR3 is 16 amino acids. Germline CDR1 MGHRA, CDR2 YSYEKL. CDR3 amino acids: CASSQVSGRSHNEQFF. CDR3 sequence (DNA): TGCGCCAGCAGCCAAGTCAGCGGGAGGAGTCACAATGAGCAGTTCTTC.

The chain joins TRBV14 to TRBJ2-5; D perhaps matches TRBD1 (5 bases). Germline values: CDR1 SGHDN, CDR2 FVKESK. Trimming pared 1 base from V and 11 bases from J, leaving 14 bases between. The CDR3 runs 13 residues. In DNA form, the CDR3 reads TGTGCCAGCAGCCAAGTATGGGGCGTCGGGCAGTACTTC. Its protein product is CASSQVWGVGQYF.

This chain uses TRBV9 with TRBJ1-1; D remains unclear. The CDR3 length is 12 residues. With 1 base removed from V and 0 bases from J, the gap between germline ends came to 1 base. Germline CDR1 and CDR2: SGDLS and YYNGEE. CDR3 in amino acids: CASSVLNTEAFF. CDR3 DNA sequence: TGTGCCAGCAGCGTATTGAACACTGAAGCTTTCTTT.

With regard to this clonotype: At one end the junction does not follow the germline gene, possibly because of a read error. V usage is TRBV20-1 and J usage is TRBJ2-1; D possibly corresponds to TRBD2 (5 bases). In germline, CDR1 is DFQATT, CDR2 SNEGSKA (reference sequence). The CDR3 consists of 13 residues. As DNA, the CDR3 is TGCAGTGCTCCCGGGATTCCCCACAATGGGCAGTTCTTC. Amino acids: CSAPGIPHNGQFF.

The genes are TRBV5-1 and TRBJ2-7, with D maybe TRBD1 (6 bases). The V end lost 2 bases, the J end lost 0 bases, and 12 bases lay between the germline ends. CDR3 length: 15 residues. In germline, CDR1 is SGHRS, CDR2 YFSETQ. In nucleotides, the CDR3 is TGCGCCAGCAGCTTCGATCAGGGGTTCTCCTACGAGCAGTACTTC. As protein: CASSFDQGFSYEQYF.

The rearrangement uses TRBV11-2 and TRBJ2-5, with 7 positions matching TRBD1. The CDR3 runs to 15 residues. Trimming removed 5 bases from V and 1 base from J; junction bases left unmatched: 7. Germline CDR1 is SGHAT and CDR2 is FQNNGV. Written as DNA, the CDR3 is TGTGCCAGCAGCCCCGGACAGGTTCCCCAAGAGACCCAGTACTTC. Translating gives CASSPGQVPQETQYF. The variable domain in full, with the rest retrieved from reference TRBV11-2 and TRBJ2-5, is EAGVAQSPRYKIIEKRQSVAFWCNPISGHATLYWYQQILGQGPKLLIQFQNNGVVDDSQLPKDRFSAERLKGVDSTLKIQPAKLEDSAVYLCASSPGQVPQETQYFGPGTRLLVL.

This chain joins TRBV3-1 and TRBJ1-6; no firm D call. Deletions cut 0 bases from V and 7 bases from J, with 10 bases between. The length of the CDR3 is 15 residues. The V gene's germline CDR1 is LGHDT and CDR2 YNNKEL (reference sequence). CDR3 loop: CASSQDLSTNSPLHF. The CDR3 region has the DNA TGTGCCAGCAGCCAAGATCTCTCCACCAATTCACCCCTCCACTTT. Variable domain in full (rest from reference TRBV3-1 and TRBJ1-6): DTAVSQTPKYLVTQMGNDKSIKCEQNLGHDTMYWYKQDSKKFLKIMFSYNNKELIINETVPNRFSPKSPDKAHLNLHINSLELGDSAVYFCASSQDLSTNSPLHFGNGTRLTVT.

The chain employs TRBV7-2 and TRBJ2-1, with TRBD2 as a possible D gene (6 bases). Germline loops: CDR1 SGHTA, CDR2 FQGNSA. V was cut by 4 bases and J by 6 bases, with 16 bases left in between. The CDR3 sequence is 15 residues long. The CDR3 here is CASSCMGGIRNEQFF. CDR3 DNA: TGTGCCAGCAGCTGCATGGGAGGCATCCGCAATGAGCAGTTCTTC.

This clonotype appeared a single time. The V call is TRBV13, the J call TRBJ2-1; 10 nucleotides line up with TRBD2. The length of the CDR3 is 15 residues. Trimming cost V 1 base and J 10 bases; bases outside gene matches: 7. Germline CDR1 reads PRHDT; CDR2 reads FYEKMQ (reference sequence). CDR3 loop: CASSLAASGRSEQFF. The CDR3 DNA reads TGTGCCAGCAGCTTAGCGGCTAGCGGGAGAAGCGAGCAGTTCTTC. The entire variable domain, with the rest obtained from reference TRBV13 and TRBJ2-1, is as follows: AAGVIQSPRHLIKEKRETATLKCYPIPRHDTVYWYQQGPGQDPQFLISFYEKMQSDKGSIPDRFSAQQFSDYHSELNMSSLELGDSALYFCASSLAASGRSEQFFGPGTRLTVL.

This chain connects TRBV28 to TRBJ2-1, with D maybe TRBD2 (5 bases). The CDR3 consists of 15 residues. Germline CDR1 and CDR2: MDHEN and SYDVKM. V was pared by 8 bases and J by 0 bases, with 14 bases between. The DNA of the CDR3 is TGTGCCAGCTCCTTGGGCGGGTACTCCTACAATGAGCAGTTCTTC. Amino acid sequence: CASSLGGYSYNEQFF.

V and J are TRBV6-6 and TRBJ2-3; 9 nucleotides match TRBD1. V shed 6 bases, J shed 5 bases, and the junction held 9 bases outside the gene matches. CDR3 length: 15 amino acids. Germline CDR1 MNHNY, CDR2 SVGAGI (reference sequence). Here the CDR3 reads CASSWPGQGGDTQYF. The CDR3 DNA follows: TGTGCCAGCAGCTGGCCGGGACAGGGCGGAGATACGCAGTATTTT.

This clonotype was counted between two and nine times. This chain links TRBV7-2 with TRBJ2-7; no firm D call. Per the germline V gene, CDR1 is SGHTA and CDR2 is FQGNSA. This CDR3 has 11 residues. Trimming took off 5 bases at V and 12 bases at J, with 14 bases between the two ends. The CDR3 nucleotides are TGTGCCAGCAGCGCCCGCTCTCACGTGTACTTC. Translating it yields CASSARSHVYF.

The rearrangement uses TRBV2 and TRBJ1-1, with 11 bases fitting TRBD1. Germline lookup yields CDR1 SNHLY and CDR2 FYNNEI. This CDR3 has 16 residues. Trimming removed 3 bases from V and 4 bases from J; junction bases left unmatched: 7. The CDR3 is CASSDPWTGGVTEAFF. The CDR3 nucleotides read TGTGCCAGCAGTGACCCCTGGACAGGGGGCGTCACTGAAGCTTTCTTT.

This clonotype was picked up a small number of times. The chain uses TRBV7-2 and TRBJ1-2; D is uncertain. CDR3 size: 12 residues. Trimming shortened V by 1 base and J by 8 bases, and 8 bases separated the two germline ends. Germline V gene sequence: CDR1 SGHTA, CDR2 FQGNSA. The CDR3 loop is CASSLVRGGYTF. The CDR3 DNA is TGTGCCAGCAGCTTAGTCCGAGGGGGCTACACCTTC.